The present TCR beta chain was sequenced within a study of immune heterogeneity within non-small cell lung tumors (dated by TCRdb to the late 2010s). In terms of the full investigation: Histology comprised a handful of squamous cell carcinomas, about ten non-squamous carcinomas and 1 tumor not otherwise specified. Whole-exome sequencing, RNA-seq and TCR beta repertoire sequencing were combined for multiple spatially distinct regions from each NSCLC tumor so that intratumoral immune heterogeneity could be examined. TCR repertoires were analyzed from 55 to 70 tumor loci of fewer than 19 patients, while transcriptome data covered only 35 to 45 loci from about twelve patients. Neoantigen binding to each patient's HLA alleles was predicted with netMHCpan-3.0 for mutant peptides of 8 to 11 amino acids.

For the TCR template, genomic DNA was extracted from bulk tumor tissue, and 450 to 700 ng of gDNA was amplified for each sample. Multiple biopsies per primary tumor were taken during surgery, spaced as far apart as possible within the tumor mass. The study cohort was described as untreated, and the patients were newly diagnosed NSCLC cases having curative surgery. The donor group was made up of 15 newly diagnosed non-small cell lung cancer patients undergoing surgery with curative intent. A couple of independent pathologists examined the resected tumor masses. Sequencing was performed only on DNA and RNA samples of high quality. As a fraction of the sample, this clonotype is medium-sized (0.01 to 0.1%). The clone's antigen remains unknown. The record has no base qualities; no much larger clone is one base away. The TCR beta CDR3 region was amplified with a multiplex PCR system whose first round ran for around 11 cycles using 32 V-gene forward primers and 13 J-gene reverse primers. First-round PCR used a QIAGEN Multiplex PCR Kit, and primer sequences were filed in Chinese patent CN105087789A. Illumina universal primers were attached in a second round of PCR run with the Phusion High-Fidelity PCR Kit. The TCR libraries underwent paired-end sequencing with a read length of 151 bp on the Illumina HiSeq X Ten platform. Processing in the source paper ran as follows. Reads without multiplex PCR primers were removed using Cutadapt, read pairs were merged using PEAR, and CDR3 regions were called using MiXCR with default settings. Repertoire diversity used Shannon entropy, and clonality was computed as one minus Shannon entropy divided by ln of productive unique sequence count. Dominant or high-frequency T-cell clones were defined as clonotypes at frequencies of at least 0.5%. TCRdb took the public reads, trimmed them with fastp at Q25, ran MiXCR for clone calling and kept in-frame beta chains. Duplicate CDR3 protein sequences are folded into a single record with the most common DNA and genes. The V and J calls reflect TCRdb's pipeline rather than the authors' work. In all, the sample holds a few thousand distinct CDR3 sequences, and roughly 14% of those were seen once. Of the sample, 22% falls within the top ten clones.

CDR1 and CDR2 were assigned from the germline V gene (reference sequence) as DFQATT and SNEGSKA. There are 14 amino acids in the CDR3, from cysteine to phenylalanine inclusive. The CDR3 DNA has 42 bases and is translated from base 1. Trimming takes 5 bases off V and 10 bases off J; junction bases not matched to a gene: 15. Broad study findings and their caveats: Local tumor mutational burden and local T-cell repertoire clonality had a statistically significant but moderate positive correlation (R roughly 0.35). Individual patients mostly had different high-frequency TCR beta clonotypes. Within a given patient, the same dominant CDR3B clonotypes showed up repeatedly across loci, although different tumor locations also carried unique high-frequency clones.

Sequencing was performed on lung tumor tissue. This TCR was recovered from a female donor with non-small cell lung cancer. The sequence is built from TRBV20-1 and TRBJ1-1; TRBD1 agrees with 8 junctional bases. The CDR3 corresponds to CSALRQGLGLGAFF. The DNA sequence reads TGCAGTGCTTTAAGACAGGGGTTGGGCTTGGGAGCTTTCTTT.